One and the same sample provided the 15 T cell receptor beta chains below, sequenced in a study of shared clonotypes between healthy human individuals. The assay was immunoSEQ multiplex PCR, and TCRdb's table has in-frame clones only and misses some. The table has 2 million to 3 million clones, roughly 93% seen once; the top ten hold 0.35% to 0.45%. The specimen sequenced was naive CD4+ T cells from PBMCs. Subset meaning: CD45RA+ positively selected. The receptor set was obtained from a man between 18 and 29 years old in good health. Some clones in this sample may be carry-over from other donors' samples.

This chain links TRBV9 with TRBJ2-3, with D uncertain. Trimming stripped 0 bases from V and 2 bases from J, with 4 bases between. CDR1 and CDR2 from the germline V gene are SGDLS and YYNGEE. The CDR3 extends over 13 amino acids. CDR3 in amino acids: CASSVDYTDTQYF. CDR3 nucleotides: TGTGCCAGCAGCGTAGATTACACAGATACGCAGTATTTT.

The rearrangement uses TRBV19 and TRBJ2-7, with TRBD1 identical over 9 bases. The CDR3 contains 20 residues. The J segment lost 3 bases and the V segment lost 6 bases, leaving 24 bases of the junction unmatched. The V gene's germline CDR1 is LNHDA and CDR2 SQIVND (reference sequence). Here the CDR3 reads CASSPLHLGTGPSRDYEQYF. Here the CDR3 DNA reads TGTGCCAGTAGCCCTCTTCACCTCGGGACAGGGCCTTCCCGGGACTACGAGCAGTACTTC. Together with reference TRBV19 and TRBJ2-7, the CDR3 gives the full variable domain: DGGITQSPKYLFRKEGQNVTLSCEQNLNHDAMYWYRQDPGQGLRLIYYSQIVNDFQKGDIAEGYSVSREKKESFPLTVTSAQKNPTAFYLCASSPLHLGTGPSRDYEQYFGPGTRLTVT.

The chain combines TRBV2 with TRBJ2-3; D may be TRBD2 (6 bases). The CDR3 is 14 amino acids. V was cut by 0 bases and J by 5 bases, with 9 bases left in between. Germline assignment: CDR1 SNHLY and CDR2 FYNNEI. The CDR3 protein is CASSEAGGIDTQYF. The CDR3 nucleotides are TGTGCCAGCAGTGAAGCCGGCGGGATAGATACGCAGTATTTT.

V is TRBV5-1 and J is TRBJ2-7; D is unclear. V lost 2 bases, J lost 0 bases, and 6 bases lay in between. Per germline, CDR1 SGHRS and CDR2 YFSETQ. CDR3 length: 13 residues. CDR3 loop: CASSFYSSYEQYF. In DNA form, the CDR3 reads TGCGCCAGCAGCTTCTACAGCTCCTACGAGCAGTACTTC.

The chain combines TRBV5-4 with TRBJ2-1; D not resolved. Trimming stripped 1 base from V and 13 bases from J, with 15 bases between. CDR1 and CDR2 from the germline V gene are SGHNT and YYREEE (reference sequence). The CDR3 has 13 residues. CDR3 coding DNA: TGTGCCAGCAGCTTGAATATTAGCCCTAATCAGTTCTTC. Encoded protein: CASSLNISPNQFF.

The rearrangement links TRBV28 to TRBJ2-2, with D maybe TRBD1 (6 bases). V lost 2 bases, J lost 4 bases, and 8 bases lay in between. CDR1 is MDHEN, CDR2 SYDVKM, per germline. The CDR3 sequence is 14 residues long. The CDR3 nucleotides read TGTGCCAGCAGTTTAGGACAGTCCACCGGGGAGCTGTTTTTT. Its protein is CASSLGQSTGELFF.

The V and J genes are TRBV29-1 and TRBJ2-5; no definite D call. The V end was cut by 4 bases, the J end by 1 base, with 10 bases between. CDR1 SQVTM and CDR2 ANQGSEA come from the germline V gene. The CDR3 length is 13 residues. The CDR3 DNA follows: TGCAGCGTTGTTAAGGATTCCCAAGAGACCCAGTACTTC. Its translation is CSVVKDSQETQYF.

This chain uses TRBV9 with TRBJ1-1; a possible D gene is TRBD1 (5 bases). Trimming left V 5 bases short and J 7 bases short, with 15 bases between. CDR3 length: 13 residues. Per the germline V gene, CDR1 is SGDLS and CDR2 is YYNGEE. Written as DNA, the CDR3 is TGTGCCAGCAGGAGGGATGGGGGGATTGAAGCTTTCTTT. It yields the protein CASRRDGGIEAFF.

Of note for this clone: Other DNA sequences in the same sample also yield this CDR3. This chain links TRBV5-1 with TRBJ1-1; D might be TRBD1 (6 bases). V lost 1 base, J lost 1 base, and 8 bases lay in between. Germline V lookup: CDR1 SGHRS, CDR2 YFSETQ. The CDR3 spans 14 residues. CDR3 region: CASSLSTGNTEAFF. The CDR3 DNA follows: TGCGCCAGCAGCTTGTCGACAGGGAACACTGAAGCTTTCTTT.

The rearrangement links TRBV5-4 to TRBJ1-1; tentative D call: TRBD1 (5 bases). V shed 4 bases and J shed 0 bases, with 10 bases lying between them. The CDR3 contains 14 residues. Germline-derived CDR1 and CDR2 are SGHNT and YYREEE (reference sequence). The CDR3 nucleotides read TGTGCCAGCAGCCCAGGGACGGTGAACACTGAAGCTTTCTTT. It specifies CASSPGTVNTEAFF.

The CDR3 sequence: CASSERQGADTIYF. The CDR3 bases are TGTGCCAGCAGCGAGCGACAGGGTGCGGACACCATATATTTT. The genes are TRBV7-9 and TRBJ1-3; 7 nucleotides match TRBD1. The germline V gene encodes CDR1 SEHNR and CDR2 FQNEAQ (reference sequence). V was pared by 5 bases and J by 8 bases, with 9 bases of the junction left unmatched. The CDR3 runs to 14 residues.

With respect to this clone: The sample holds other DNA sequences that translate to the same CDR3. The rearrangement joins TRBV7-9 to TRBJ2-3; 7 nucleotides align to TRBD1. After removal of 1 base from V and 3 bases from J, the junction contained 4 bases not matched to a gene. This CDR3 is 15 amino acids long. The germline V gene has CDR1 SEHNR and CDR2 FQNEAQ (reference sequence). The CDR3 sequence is CASSLGQGVTDTQYF. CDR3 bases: TGTGCCAGCAGCTTAGGACAGGGAGTAACAGATACGCAGTATTTT.

The chain's CDR3 is CASSQDLRGNQPQHF. The CDR3, as DNA: TGCGCCAGCAGCCAAGATTTGAGGGGCAATCAGCCCCAGCATTTT. This rearrangement joins TRBV4-3 to TRBJ1-5; D gene unclear. The CDR3 length is 15 residues. The V gene lost 0 bases and the J gene lost 2 bases, with 8 bases spanning the gap. Germline V gives CDR1 LGHNA, CDR2 YSLEER.

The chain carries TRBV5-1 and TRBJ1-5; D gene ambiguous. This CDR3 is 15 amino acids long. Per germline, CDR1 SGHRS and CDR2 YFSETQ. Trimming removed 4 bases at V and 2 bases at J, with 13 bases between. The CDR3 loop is CASSATSGGNQPQHF. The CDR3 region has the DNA TGCGCCAGCAGCGCCACCAGTGGGGGCAATCAGCCCCAGCATTTT.

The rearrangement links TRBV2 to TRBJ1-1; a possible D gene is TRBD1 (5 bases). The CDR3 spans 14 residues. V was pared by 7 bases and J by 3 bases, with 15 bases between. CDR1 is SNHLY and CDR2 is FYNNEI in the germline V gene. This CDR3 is CASKGGAVDTEAFF. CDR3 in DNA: TGTGCCAGCAAAGGTGGGGCGGTTGACACTGAAGCTTTCTTT.